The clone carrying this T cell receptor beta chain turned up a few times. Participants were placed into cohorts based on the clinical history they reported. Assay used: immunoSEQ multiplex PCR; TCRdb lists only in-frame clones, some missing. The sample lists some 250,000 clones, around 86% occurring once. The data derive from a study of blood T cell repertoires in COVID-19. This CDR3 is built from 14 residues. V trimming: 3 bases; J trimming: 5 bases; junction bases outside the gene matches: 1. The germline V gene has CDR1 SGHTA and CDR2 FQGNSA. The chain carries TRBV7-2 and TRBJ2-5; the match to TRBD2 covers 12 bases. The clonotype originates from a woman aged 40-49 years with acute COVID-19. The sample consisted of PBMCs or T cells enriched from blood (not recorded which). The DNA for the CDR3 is TGTGCCAGCAGCTTGGGGACTAGCGGGGAGACCCAGTACTTC. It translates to CASSLGTSGETQYF.